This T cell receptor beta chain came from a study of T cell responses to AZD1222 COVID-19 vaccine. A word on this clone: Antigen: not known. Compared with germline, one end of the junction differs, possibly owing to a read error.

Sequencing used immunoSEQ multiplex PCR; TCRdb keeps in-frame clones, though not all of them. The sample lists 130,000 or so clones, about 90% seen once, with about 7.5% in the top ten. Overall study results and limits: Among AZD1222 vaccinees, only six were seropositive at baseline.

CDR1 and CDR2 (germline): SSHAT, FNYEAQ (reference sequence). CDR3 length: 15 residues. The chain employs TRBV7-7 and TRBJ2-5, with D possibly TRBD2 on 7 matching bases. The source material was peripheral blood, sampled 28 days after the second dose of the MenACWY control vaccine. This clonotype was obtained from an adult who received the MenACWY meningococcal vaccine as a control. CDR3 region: CASSPGGGGQETQYF. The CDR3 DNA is TGTGCTAGCAGCCCCGGAGGGGGAGGGCAAGAGACCCAGTACTTC.